This T cell receptor (beta chain) originates from a study of blood T cell repertoires in COVID-19. Participants were aged roughly 18 to 90 years, lived in over 20 US areas, and enrolled virtually. Original processing methods: From reference gene primer amplification, estimates of nucleated cell counts were derived. The method was immunoSEQ multiplex PCR; TCRdb's version includes in-frame clones alone and lacks a portion of them. Clonal size and the V and J genes are those of that table, whereas D and trimming came from the DNA. The repertoire has more than 300,000 clones, 70% to 90% of them found once; the top ten carry 5.5% to 6%. The trim removed 6 bases at V and 10 bases at J, leaving 17 bases unmatched. The CDR3 extends over 15 amino acids. Germline assignment: CDR1 MNHEY and CDR2 SVGAGI.

Material: PBMCs or T cells enriched from blood (not recorded which). The sequence came from a woman aged 30 to 39 who had recovered from COVID-19. The chain employs TRBV6-5 and TRBJ1-1; TRBD1 matches 7 bases. The CDR3 DNA is TGTGCCAGCAGCTCCCCTGACAGGGATGGCAGGCGAGCTTTCTTT. It codes for CASSSPDRDGRRAFF.